Given below is one TCR beta chain in context. The data were taken from a study of blood T cell repertoires in COVID-19. About the study: There were acute and convalescent COVID-19 samples, and they came from the United States, Italy and Spain. In each case, the material was cDNA or gDNA derived from T cells, B-cell-depleted T cells, or PBMCs.

This CDR3 region has 13 residues. V lost 1 base and J 6 bases, leaving 9 bases between the germline ends. The germline V gene encodes CDR1 SGHDN and CDR2 FVKESK. In the original processing: Scientists estimated how many nucleated cells there were by amplifying reference gene primers. Clones were read by immunoSEQ multiplex PCR, and TCRdb kept only the in-frame ones, dropping some. D and trimming come from the DNA, and the V and J calls and clone size come from that table. The sample has under 35,000 clones; 85% to 90% are singletons. The receptor was isolated from a human donor in a cohort sampled during active COVID-19. The sample comprised peripheral blood. The chain uses TRBV14 and TRBJ1-1; D gene uncertain. CDR3 nucleotides: TGTGCCAGCAGCCAAGTTGGCGGGGCTGAAGCTTTCTTT. Protein: CASSQVGGAEAFF.